A single sample is the source of the 19 T cell receptor beta chains below, sequenced in a study of OX40 agonist ivuxolimab in advanced cancers. Here immunoSEQ multiplex PCR was the method, and the copy in TCRdb shows in-frame clones only, minus some. Of around 80,000 clones listed, 94% are singletons. The sequenced sample was CD4+ or CD8+ T cells sorted from blood, obtained in a trial of the OX40 agonist ivuxolimab. These receptors were taken from an adult with an advanced solid tumor such as melanoma, head and neck, liver or kidney cancer.

This sequence joins TRBV28 and TRBJ1-1; D is unclear. V shed 6 bases and J shed 1 base, with 18 bases lying between them. CDR1 MDHEN and CDR2 SYDVKM come from the germline V gene. The CDR3 has 16 residues. The CDR3 loop reads CASRTLRLPGNTEAFF. CDR3 sequence (DNA): TGTGCCAGCAGGACCCTAAGACTGCCGGGGAACACTGAAGCTTTCTTT.

The CDR3 DNA reads TGTGCCAGCAGCCGAACCCCAGGGGCCTTTAACACTGAAGCTTTCTTT. Encoded protein: CASSRTPGAFNTEAFF. The rearrangement links TRBV5-8 to TRBJ1-1, with D tentatively TRBD1 (6 bases). The V gene's germline CDR1 is SGHTS and CDR2 YDEGEE. Trimming took 4 bases from V and 2 from J, leaving 18 bases between them. The CDR3 runs 16 residues.

The J gene is TRBJ2-3, the V gene TRBV9, with a weak D call TRBD1 (5 bases). V gave up 0 bases and J gave up 1 base, with 12 bases separating them. CDR1 and CDR2 (germline): SGDLS, YYNGEE. The CDR3 has 16 residues. The CDR3 loop is CASSVEGVTGTDTQYF. The CDR3 bases are TGTGCCAGCAGCGTAGAAGGGGTGACAGGCACAGATACGCAGTATTTT. Drawing the rest from reference TRBV9 and TRBJ2-3, the complete variable domain is DSGVTQTPKHLITATGQRVTLRCSPRSGDLSVYWYQQSLDQGLQFLIQYYNGEERAKGNILERFSAQQFPDLHSELNLSSLELGDSALYFCASSVEGVTGTDTQYFGPGTRLTVL.

The chain combines TRBV27 with TRBJ2-5; TRBD1 matches at 8 bases. The V segment lost 7 bases and the J segment 5 bases; nucleotides outside the gene matches: 9. Germline assignment: CDR1 MNHEY and CDR2 SMNVEV (reference sequence). The CDR3 runs 14 residues. CDR3 amino acids: CASNLGQGAETQYF. CDR3 DNA sequence: TGTGCCAGCAACCTAGGACAGGGTGCGGAGACCCAGTACTTC.

This clone was seen at least ten times. V usage is TRBV6-5 and J usage is TRBJ2-3, with D unresolved. The CDR3 is 13 amino acids. Germline V CDR1 and CDR2: MNHEY, SVGAGI. V was trimmed by 2 bases and J by 2 bases, leaving 5 bases between them. CDR3 DNA sequence: TGTGCCAGCAGTTACAAGGTCACAGATACGCAGTATTTT. Translated: CASSYKVTDTQYF.

CDR3 DNA: TGTGCCAGCAGCCTCGGACCGGGCAATCAGCCCCAGCATTTT. Protein product: CASSLGPGNQPQHF. This rearrangement joins TRBV7-9 to TRBJ1-5; no clear D gene. Germline assignment: CDR1 SEHNR and CDR2 FQNEAQ (reference sequence). CDR3 length: 14 amino acids. V was shortened by 5 bases and J by 2 bases, with 10 bases between the two germline ends.

The chain recombines TRBV27 with TRBJ1-5; D is possibly TRBD1 (5 bases). CDR3 length: 16 amino acids. From germline, CDR1 is MNHEY and CDR2 SMNVEV (reference sequence). V gave up 4 bases and J gave up 4 bases, with 17 bases separating them. The CDR3: CASSWGGDPLNQPQHF. Here the CDR3 DNA reads TGTGCCAGCAGTTGGGGGGGGGACCCACTTAATCAGCCCCAGCATTTT.

V is TRBV5-6 and J is TRBJ1-1, with D perhaps matching TRBD1 (5 bases). The CDR3 totals 13 residues. Looked up from germline, CDR1 is SGHDT and CDR2 is YYEEEE. Trimming took off 1 base at V and 7 bases at J, with 11 bases between the two ends. The CDR3 sequence is CASSLHGGVEAFF. The CDR3 DNA reads as TGTGCCAGCAGCTTGCATGGGGGAGTTGAAGCTTTCTTT.

This rearrangement joins TRBV5-1 to TRBJ1-1; D uncertain. The CDR3 contains 14 residues. Germline V lookup: CDR1 SGHRS, CDR2 YFSETQ. With 1 base removed from V and 0 bases from J, the gap between germline ends came to 7 bases. CDR3 coding DNA: TGCGCCAGCAGCTTGACCAGAGTGAACACTGAAGCTTTCTTT. It specifies CASSLTRVNTEAFF.

The chain couples TRBV6-5 to TRBJ1-1, with 7 bases matching TRBD1. The ends lost 0 bases at V and 7 bases at J; junction bases unmatched: 2. The CDR3 is 13 residues long. In germline, CDR1 is MNHEY, CDR2 SVGAGI. In nucleotides, the CDR3 is TGTGCCAGCAGTTACTCACAGGGGCTTGAAGCTTTCTTT. Protein sequence: CASSYSQGLEAFF.

This chain connects TRBV27 to TRBJ1-2, with 7 nucleotides matching TRBD1. CDR1 and CDR2 (germline): MNHEY, SMNVEV (reference sequence). The CDR3 is 15 residues long. V trimming: 4 bases; J trimming: 4 bases; junction bases outside the gene matches: 9. CDR3 sequence (DNA): TGTGCCAGCAGTTCCATAGACAGACAGGGCTATGGCTACACCTTC. It yields the protein CASSSIDRQGYGYTF.

The chain links TRBV4-1 to TRBJ2-1; D may correspond to TRBD1 or TRBD2 (6 bases each). This CDR3 region has 17 residues. Trimming took off 0 bases at V and 5 bases at J, with 17 bases between the two ends. The germline V gene has CDR1 MGHRA and CDR2 YSYEKL. This CDR3 reads CASSQDGPGATDNEQFF. The CDR3 DNA reads TGCGCCAGCAGCCAAGATGGGCCGGGGGCCACTGACAATGAGCAGTTCTTC.

This rearrangement joins TRBV4-3 to TRBJ1-6; D might be TRBD1 (5 bases). This CDR3 contains 19 residues. Trimming stripped 0 bases from V and 0 bases from J, with 15 bases between. Germline V gene lookup returns CDR1 LGHNA and CDR2 YSLEER. CDR3 in DNA: TGCGCCAGCAGCCAAGATAAGATTCAGGGACGCTCCTATAATTCACCCCTCCACTTT. This codes for CASSQDKIQGRSYNSPLHF.

This sequence joins TRBV7-9 and TRBJ1-1; D ambiguous. Trimming took off 1 base at V and 11 bases at J, with 2 bases between the two ends. CDR3 length: 9 residues. Germline CDR1 and CDR2: SEHNR and FQNEAQ (reference sequence). CDR3 sequence: CASSLEAFF. CDR3 DNA sequence: TGTGCCAGCAGCTTAGAGGCTTTCTTT.

The genes are TRBV30 and TRBJ1-6; a weak D match, TRBD1 (6 bases). The V end was cut by 3 bases, the J end by 0 bases, with 12 bases between. The CDR3 totals 16 residues. CDR1 GTSNPN and CDR2 SVGIG come from the germline V gene (reference sequence). The CDR3 DNA sequence: TGTGCCTGGAGGTCGGGGGCGAGCTCCTATAATTCACCCCTCCACTTT. This codes for CAWRSGASSYNSPLHF.

J is TRBJ1-1 and V is TRBV5-6, with D perhaps TRBD1 (6 bases). Germline V gene data show CDR1 as SGHDT and CDR2 as YYEEEE. The CDR3 is 12 residues long. V was pared by 1 base and J by 11 bases, with 12 bases between. CDR3 amino acids: CASSLRNRDAFF. CDR3 coding DNA: TGTGCCAGCAGCTTGAGAAACAGGGACGCTTTCTTT.

The chain recombines TRBV19 with TRBJ2-7; a possible D gene is TRBD1 (6 bases). The V and J ends lost 5 bases and 5 bases respectively, with 16 bases between them. This CDR3 is 14 amino acids long. Germline CDR1 and CDR2: LNHDA and SQIVND (reference sequence). CDR3 DNA: TGTGCCAGTAGTCTCCGGTGGGGGCCCAACGAGCAGTACTTC. This sequence encodes CASSLRWGPNEQYF.

As regards this clone: At one end, the junction sequence differs from germline, possibly due to a read error. Other nucleotide sequences in the sample specify the same CDR3. The rearrangement joins TRBV19 to TRBJ2-2, with D possibly TRBD2 on 6 matching bases. Germline loops: CDR1 LNHDA, CDR2 SQIVND (reference sequence). CDR3 size: 17 residues. CDR3 bases: TGTGCCAGCAGTAGTTGGGATCCGGGACTCCCCACCGGGGAGCTGTTTTTT. Translation gives CASSSWDPGLPTGELFF.

This rearrangement joins TRBV9 to TRBJ2-1; D is unresolved. Trimming removed 0 bases at V and 7 bases at J, with 11 bases between. CDR1 and CDR2 from the germline V gene are SGDLS and YYNGEE. CDR3 size: 14 residues. The CDR3 sequence: CASSVEDLWNEQFF. CDR3 DNA sequence: TGTGCCAGCAGCGTAGAGGATCTGTGGAATGAGCAGTTCTTC. Full variable domain (missing parts from reference TRBV9 and TRBJ2-1): DSGVTQTPKHLITATGQRVTLRCSPRSGDLSVYWYQQSLDQGLQFLIQYYNGEERAKGNILERFSAQQFPDLHSELNLSSLELGDSALYFCASSVEDLWNEQFFGPGTRLTVL.